The clone carrying this TCR beta chain has a handful of counts. Its antigen remains unknown. The sample belongs to a study of vaccination and CD4 T cells after COVID-19. Overall study: The study collected post-vaccine samples a median around 70 days after dose two, with a range of 14 to 241.

There are 15 residues in the CDR3. Germline CDR1 MRHNA, CDR2 SNTAGT. Germline trimming cut 2 bases from V and 3 bases from J; bases unmatched to any gene: 4. The treatment here: approximately nine-day PBMC culture with coronavirus spike peptide pools or control peptides (ViraFEST assay). From the unexposed donor, CD4+ T cells were collected ahead of the COVID-19 pandemic (2011-2018). The assay that was used to sequence DNA from cultured CD4+ T cells was the Oncomine TCR Beta short-read assay. Genomic DNA was taken out of cultured CD4+ T cells by extraction. TCRdb fed the PCR reads into MiXCR, producing one record per CDR3 protein. The table includes about 9,600 distinct CDR3 sequences, around 32% detected once.

The TCR was taken from a human donor in good health. Sequenced sample: CD4+ T cells from blood, cultured in vitro. This chain connects TRBV6-4 to TRBJ2-1; the match to TRBD1 covers 7 bases. The CDR3 sequence: CASSDGQGVYNEQFF. In DNA form, the CDR3 reads TGTGCCAGCAGTGACGGGCAGGGGGTCTACAATGAGCAGTTCTTC.